Listed below are T cell receptor beta chains from one sample, sequenced in a study of response to subunit inactivated influenza vaccine. MiXCR, run by TCRdb on the RT-PCR reads, gives a single entry per CDR3 protein. The sample yields more than 550,000 distinct CDR3 sequences, about 10% seen once. The same specimen was also included in a second study, on T cells expressing NK-cell markers.

The starting material was PBMCs from blood, obtained on the day of vaccination. All receptors come from a man in his forties or fifties who received an inactivated influenza vaccine. Each CDR3 is given with its conserved first and last residue. The order of the fields is J gene, clone size, V gene, D gene, CDR3 DNA, CDR3 protein. D genes are given only for firm matches. Rows may omit the clone size; those that give it use once, few, many or a size class.

>TRBJ1-1|few|TRBV20-1|-
TGCAGTGCTAGAGGGGACACGGGAGGGAGGGGCACTGAAGCTTTCTTT
CSARGDTGGRGTEAFF
>TRBJ1-6|few|TRBV6-2/TRBV6-3|-
TGTGCCAGCAGTTACTCGACAAGGGCCAATAATTCACCCCTCCACTTT
CASSYSTRANNSPLHF
>TRBJ2-1|few|TRBV6-5|TRBD1
TGTGCCAGCAGTTGGAGTTGGGACAGGAGGACCCATGAGCAGTTCTTC
CASSWSWDRRTHEQFF
>TRBJ2-1|-|TRBV20-1|TRBD2
TGCAGTGCCAGTCGGAGCGGGAGGGTAGGGTACAATGAGCAGTTCTTC
CSASRSGRVGYNEQFF
>TRBJ2-7|many|TRBV5-1|-
TGCGCCAGCAGCTTGGAGACCGGCTACGAGCAGTACTTC
CASSLETGYEQYF
>TRBJ2-7|-|TRBV4-3|TRBD2
TGCGCCAGCAGCCAAGGGACTAGCGTATCCTACGAGCAGTACTTC
CASSQGTSVSYEQYF
>TRBJ1-1|few|TRBV7-8|-
TGTGCCAGCAGCGTAGAAGCGTCACGGGCTGAAGCTTTCTTT
CASSVEASRAEAFF
>TRBJ2-3|few|TRBV20-1|-
TGCAGTGTTACTACGGGAGTAGGAGATACGCAGTATTTT
CSVTTGVGDTQYF
>TRBJ2-1|few|TRBV29-1|TRBD1
TGCAGCGTTGAAGGGGGACAGGGGGCTTTTAATGAGCAGTTCTTC
CSVEGGQGAFNEQFF
>TRBJ1-1|-|TRBV10-3|TRBD1
TGTGCCATCAGGTGGGACAGGGGTGCTTTCTTT
CAIRWDRGAFF
>TRBJ2-7|-|TRBV3-1|-
TGTGCCAGCAGCCAAGTAGAATACGAGCAGTACTTC
CASSQVEYEQYF
>TRBJ2-7|-|TRBV4-3|TRBD2
TGCGCCAGCAGCCAAGGACTAGCGCTCTACGAGCAGTACTTC
CASSQGLALYEQYF
>TRBJ2-2|-|TRBV20-1|TRBD1
TGCAGTGGGGGGCCAGGACAGGGAACGAGCACCGGGGAGCTGTTTTTT
CSGGPGQGTSTGELFF
>TRBJ1-1|few|TRBV5-1|-
TGCGCCAGCAGGCCTTCTCCGGGACTGAACACTGAAGCTTTCTTT
CASRPSPGLNTEAFF
>TRBJ2-7|-|TRBV27|-
TGTGCCAGCAGTTTATCCCCGGCAGGGGGGACCTACGAGCAGTACTTC
CASSLSPAGGTYEQYF
>TRBJ2-7|-|TRBV3-1|TRBD2
TGTGCCAGCAGCCCTTCAGGACTAGCGTTGGACGAGCAGTACTTC
CASSPSGLALDEQYF
>TRBJ2-2|few|TRBV20-1|-
TGCAGTGCCAGACCGCCGCTAGCATCCGGGGAGCTGTTTTTT
CSARPPLASGELFF
>TRBJ1-5|-|TRBV4-3|TRBD1
TGCGCCAGCAGCCGGAACAGGGGAAGCGGACAGCCCCAGCATTTT
CASSRNRGSGQPQHF
>TRBJ1-4|many|TRBV20-1|-
TGCAGTGCTAGACGGGGCAGGGAAAAACTGTTTTTT
CSARRGREKLFF
>TRBJ1-2|few|TRBV6-5|-
TGTGCCAGCAGTTACGGGCTGAACTATGGCTACACCTTC
CASSYGLNYGYTF
>TRBJ1-1|few|TRBV7-6|-
TGTGCCAGCAGCTTAGGGGGGGGCTGGAACACTGAAGCTTTCTTT
CASSLGGGWNTEAFF
>TRBJ2-7|-|TRBV2|TRBD1
TGTGCCAGCAAAGGGACAGGGGCCTACGAGCAGTACTTC
CASKGTGAYEQYF
>TRBJ2-1|few|TRBV6-1|TRBD1
TGTGCCAGCAGCGGCCCTCGGCAGGGGGCTGTTAATGAGCAGTTCTTC
CASSGPRQGAVNEQFF
>TRBJ2-7|few|TRBV3-1|TRBD1
TGTGCCAGCAGCCGCGGACAGGGACTCTACGAGCAGTACTTC
CASSRGQGLYEQYF
>TRBJ2-7|many|TRBV2|TRBD1
TGTGCCAGCAGTGAATACCGGGACAGGGAGCTCTACGAGCAGTACTTC
CASSEYRDRELYEQYF
>TRBJ2-1|few|TRBV4-3|TRBD2
TGCGCCAGCAGCCAAGATCTAGCGGGAGGTTACTCCTACAATGAGCAGTTCTTC
CASSQDLAGGYSYNEQFF
>TRBJ1-2|-|TRBV3-1|-
TGTGCCAGCAGCCAAACAACTAACTATGGCTACACCTTC
CASSQTTNYGYTF
>TRBJ2-7|many|TRBV20-1|TRBD1
TGCAGTGCTAGAGTGGGGACAGGGTATAACGAGCAGTACTTC
CSARVGTGYNEQYF
>TRBJ2-1|-|TRBV3-1|-
TGTGCCAGCAAACAGGGCGGTGAGCAGTTCTTC
CASKQGGEQFF
>TRBJ2-3|-|TRBV7-6|TRBD2
TGTGCCAGCAGCTTAGAAGGCGGCGGGGGTTCCACAGATACGCAGTATTTT
CASSLEGGGGSTDTQYF
>TRBJ1-1|many|TRBV4-2|-
TGTGCCAGCAGCCAAGATCTTCTATTGAACACTGAAGCTTTCTTT
CASSQDLLLNTEAFF
>TRBJ2-3|-|TRBV20-1|-
TGCAGGCCAGGGAACACAGATACGCAGTATTTT
CRPGNTDTQYF
>TRBJ2-5|few|TRBV11-2|TRBD2
TGTGCCAGCAGCTGGGGGACTAGCGGGAGACAAGAGACCCAGTACTTC
CASSWGTSGRQETQYF
>TRBJ1-1|few|TRBV2|-
TGTGCCAGCAGTGAGGTCGGGACCAATGAAGCTTTCTTT
CASSEVGTNEAFF
>TRBJ2-7|many|TRBV3-1|-
TGTGCCAGCAGCCAAGATAATCAGGGACTGGGAAAGTACGAGCAGTACTTC
CASSQDNQGLGKYEQYF
>TRBJ2-1|many|TRBV4-3|-
TGCGCCAGCAGCCAAGACCTTAGCGGAATCGAGCAGTTCTTC
CASSQDLSGIEQFF
>TRBJ2-4|-|TRBV12-3/TRBV12-4|-
TGTGCCAGCAGTTTAGAGGGCCTGCAAGACATTCAGTACTTC
CASSLEGLQDIQYF
>TRBJ2-7|-|TRBV5-1|TRBD1
TGCGCCAGCAGCGTACAGGGGGCAGAGCAGTACTTC
CASSVQGAEQYF
>TRBJ2-5|-|TRBV19|TRBD1
TGTGCCAGTAGTGCAGACAGGGGGGCCCAAGAGACCCAGTACTTC
CASSADRGAQETQYF
>TRBJ2-5|few|TRBV12-3/TRBV12-4|TRBD1
TGTGCCAGCAGTTCAACACAGGGGGCTCTAGAGACCCAGTACTTC
CASSSTQGALETQYF
>TRBJ2-1|-|TRBV4-2|-
TGTGCCAGCAGCCAAGTTACCAGGAGCCCCTACAATGAGCAGTTCTTC
CASSQVTRSPYNEQFF
>TRBJ2-5|-|TRBV25-1|-
TGTGCCAGCAGTGACGGGGGCCGGGGCAGAGCAGAGACCCAGTACTTC
CASSDGGRGRAETQYF
>TRBJ2-3|many|TRBV3-1|TRBD2
TGTGCCAGCAGCCAGGGGACTAGACAATTGTCAGATACGCAGTATTTT
CASSQGTRQLSDTQYF
>TRBJ1-1|few|TRBV7-2|-
TGTGCCAGCAGCATCACACGGCTTTGGGCTTTCTTT
CASSITRLWAFF
>TRBJ1-6|few|TRBV4-3|-
TGCGCCAGCAGCCATCCCGGGACAACCACTTCACCCCTCCACTTT
CASSHPGTTTSPLHF
>TRBJ2-2|-|TRBV4-1|TRBD2
TGCGCCAGCAGCCCGGATAGCGGGGGCGGGGAGCTGTATTTT
CASSPDSGGGELYF
>TRBJ1-2|once|TRBV5-6|TRBD1
TGTGCCAGCAGCTCGGGGACAGGGACTATCTACTATGGCTACACCTTC
CASSSGTGTIYYGYTF
>TRBJ1-3|many|TRBV9|-
TGTGCCAGCAGTGAAGGGACGGCAGGAAACACCATATATTTT
CASSEGTAGNTIYF
>TRBJ2-2|-|TRBV7-2|-
TGTGCCAGCAGCTACAGGGAAGGGGCCGGGGAGCTGTTTTTT
CASSYREGAGELFF
>TRBJ2-3|-|TRBV7-2|TRBD1
TGTGCCAGCAGCCCCAGGGGGACAGGGGGCCCAGATACGCAGTATTTT
CASSPRGTGGPDTQYF
>TRBJ2-3|once|TRBV6-2/TRBV6-3|-
TGTGCCAGCAGTTACTCGAGCGTCCCTAGGACAGATACGCAGTATTTT
CASSYSSVPRTDTQYF
>TRBJ2-6|-|TRBV11-2|TRBD2
TGTGCCAGCAGCTTAGGCCTAGCGGGGATATCTGGGGCCAACGTCCTGACTTTC
CASSLGLAGISGANVLTF
>TRBJ1-4|-|TRBV5-1|-
TGCGCCAGCAGCTTGGGTGACAGACGTGAAAAACTGTTTTTT
CASSLGDRREKLFF
>TRBJ2-5|-|TRBV5-4|-
TGTGCCAGCAGCGCACCAGGGCAAGAGACCCAGTACTTC
CASSAPGQETQYF
>TRBJ2-2|many|TRBV27|-
TGTGCCAGCAAAGCCGCGGGCAACACCGGGGAGCTGTTTTTT
CASKAAGNTGELFF
>TRBJ2-5|-|TRBV5-4|-
TGTGCCAGCAGCTTGAGGTCAAGTAGGCAAGAGACCCAGTACTTC
CASSLRSSRQETQYF
>TRBJ1-3|-|TRBV10-3|TRBD1
TGTGCCACCGTCCCAACACCGGGACAGGGAAGCTCTGGAAACACCATATATTTT
CATVPTPGQGSSGNTIYF
>TRBJ2-7|-|TRBV14|-
TGTGCCAGCAGCCAAGGTCAAGTTGGGGAGCAGTACTTC
CASSQGQVGEQYF
>TRBJ2-3|-|TRBV5-1|-
TGCGCCAGCAGCTTGGCGGGAGCGGTCACAGATACGCAGTATTTT
CASSLAGAVTDTQYF
>TRBJ1-2|-|TRBV28|TRBD1
TGTGCCAGCAGTTCCTCTGACAGGGGTGGGGGCTACACCTTC
CASSSSDRGGGYTF